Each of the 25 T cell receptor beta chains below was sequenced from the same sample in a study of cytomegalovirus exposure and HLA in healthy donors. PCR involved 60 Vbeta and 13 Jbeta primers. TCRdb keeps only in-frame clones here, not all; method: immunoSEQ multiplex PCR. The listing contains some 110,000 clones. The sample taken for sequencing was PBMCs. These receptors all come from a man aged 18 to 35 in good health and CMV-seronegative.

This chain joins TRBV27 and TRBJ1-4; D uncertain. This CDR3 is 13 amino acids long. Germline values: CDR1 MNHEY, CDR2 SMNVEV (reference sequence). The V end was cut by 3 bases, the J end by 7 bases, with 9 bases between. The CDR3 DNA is TGTGCCAGCAGTTTCTGGGGAGGTGAAAAACTGTTTTTT. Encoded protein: CASSFWGGEKLFF.

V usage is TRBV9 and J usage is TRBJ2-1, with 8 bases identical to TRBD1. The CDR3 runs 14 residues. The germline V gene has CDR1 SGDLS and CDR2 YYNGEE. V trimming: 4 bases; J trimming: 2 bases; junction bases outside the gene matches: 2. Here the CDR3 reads CASSRQGPYNEQFF. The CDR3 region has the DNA TGTGCCAGCAGCAGACAGGGGCCCTACAATGAGCAGTTCTTC.

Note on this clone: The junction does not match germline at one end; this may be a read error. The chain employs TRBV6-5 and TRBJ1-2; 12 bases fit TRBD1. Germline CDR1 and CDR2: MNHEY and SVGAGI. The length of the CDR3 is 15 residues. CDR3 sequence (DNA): TGTGCCGGCAGTTTAACCGGGACAGGGGGCAGGGGCTACACCTTC. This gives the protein CAGSLTGTGGRGYTF.

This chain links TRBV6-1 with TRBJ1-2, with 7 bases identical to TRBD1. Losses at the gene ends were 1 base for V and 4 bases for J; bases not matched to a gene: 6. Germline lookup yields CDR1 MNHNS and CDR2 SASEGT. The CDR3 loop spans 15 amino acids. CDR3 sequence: CASSEVGTAGYGYTF. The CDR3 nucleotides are TGTGCCAGCAGTGAAGTGGGGACAGCGGGCTATGGCTACACCTTC.

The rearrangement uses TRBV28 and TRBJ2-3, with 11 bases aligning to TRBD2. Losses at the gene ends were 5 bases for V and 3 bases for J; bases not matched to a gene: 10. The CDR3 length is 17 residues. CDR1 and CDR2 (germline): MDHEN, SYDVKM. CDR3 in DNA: TGTGCCAGCAGTCTCGGAAGTAGCGGGAGGGGGACAGATACGCAGTATTTT. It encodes CASSLGSSGRGTDTQYF.

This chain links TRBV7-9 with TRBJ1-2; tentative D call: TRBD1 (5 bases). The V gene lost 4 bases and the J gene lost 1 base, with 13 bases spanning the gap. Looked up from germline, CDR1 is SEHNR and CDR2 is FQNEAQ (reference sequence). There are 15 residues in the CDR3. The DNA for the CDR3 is TGTGCCAGCAGCTGGACAAGTGGGGTTAACTATGGCTACACCTTC. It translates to CASSWTSGVNYGYTF.

For the CDR3, the DNA is TGTGCCACAATTCTCGGGGTAGACACTGAAGCTTTCTTT. As protein: CATILGVDTEAFF. The chain employs TRBV27 and TRBJ1-1; the D is unclear. The germline V gene has CDR1 MNHEY and CDR2 SMNVEV (reference sequence). This CDR3 is built from 13 residues. The V end was cut by 10 bases, the J end by 3 bases, with 15 bases between.

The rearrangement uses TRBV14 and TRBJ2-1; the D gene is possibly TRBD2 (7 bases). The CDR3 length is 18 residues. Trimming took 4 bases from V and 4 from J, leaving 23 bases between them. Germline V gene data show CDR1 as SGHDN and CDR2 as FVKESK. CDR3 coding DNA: TGTGCCAGCAGCCCCTACTTGGGGGCTAGCGGAAAGTACAATGAGCAGTTCTTC. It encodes CASSPYLGASGKYNEQFF.

Here the CDR3 reads CAISDGYSGNTIYF. CDR3 nucleotide sequence: TGTGCCATCAGTGACGGTTACTCTGGAAACACCATATATTTT. The chain is built from TRBV10-3 and TRBJ1-3; the D is unclear. The V end lost 3 bases, the J end lost 0 bases, and 6 bases lay between the germline ends. Germline loops: CDR1 ENHRY, CDR2 SYGVKD. The CDR3 contains 14 residues.

The CDR3, as DNA: TGTGCCAGCAGCCAGGGCCGCTACAATGAGCAGTTCTTC. Its protein is CASSQGRYNEQFF. The chain employs TRBV14 and TRBJ2-1; D not resolved. The CDR3 loop spans 13 amino acids. The ends were cut back, 3 bases at V and 3 bases at J, with 6 bases in the middle. CDR1 SGHDN and CDR2 FVKESK come from the germline V gene.

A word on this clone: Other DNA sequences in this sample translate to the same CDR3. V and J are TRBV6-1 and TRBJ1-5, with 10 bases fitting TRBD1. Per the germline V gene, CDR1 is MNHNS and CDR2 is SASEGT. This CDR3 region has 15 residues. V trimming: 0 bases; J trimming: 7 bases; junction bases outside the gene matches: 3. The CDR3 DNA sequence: TGTGCCAGCAGTGAAGCTTGGACAGGGGGACAGCCCCAGCATTTT. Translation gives CASSEAWTGGQPQHF.

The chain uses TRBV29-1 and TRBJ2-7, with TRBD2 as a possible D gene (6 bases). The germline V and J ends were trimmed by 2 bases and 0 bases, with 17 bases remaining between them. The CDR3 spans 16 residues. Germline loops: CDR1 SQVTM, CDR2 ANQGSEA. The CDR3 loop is CSVETFRAGSSYEQYF. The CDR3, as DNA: TGCAGCGTTGAAACATTCAGGGCGGGGAGCTCCTACGAGCAGTACTTC.

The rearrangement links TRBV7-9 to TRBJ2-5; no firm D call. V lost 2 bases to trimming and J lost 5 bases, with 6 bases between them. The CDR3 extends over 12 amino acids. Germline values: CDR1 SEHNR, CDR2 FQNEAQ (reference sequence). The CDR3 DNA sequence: TGTGCCAGCAGCTTATACGGGGAGACCCAGTACTTC. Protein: CASSLYGETQYF.

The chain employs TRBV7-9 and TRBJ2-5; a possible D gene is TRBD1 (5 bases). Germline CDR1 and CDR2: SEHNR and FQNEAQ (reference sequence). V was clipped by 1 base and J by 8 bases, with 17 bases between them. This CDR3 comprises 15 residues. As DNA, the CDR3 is TGTGCCAGCAGCTTAGTCGTTGGGGCCTGGCTTACCCAGTACTTC. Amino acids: CASSLVVGAWLTQYF.

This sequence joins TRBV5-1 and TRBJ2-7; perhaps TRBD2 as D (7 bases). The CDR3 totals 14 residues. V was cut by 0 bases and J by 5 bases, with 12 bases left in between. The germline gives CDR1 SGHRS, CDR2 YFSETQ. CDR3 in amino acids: CASSLVGGRDEQYF. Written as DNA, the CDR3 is TGCGCCAGCAGCTTGGTCGGGGGGCGCGACGAGCAGTACTTC.

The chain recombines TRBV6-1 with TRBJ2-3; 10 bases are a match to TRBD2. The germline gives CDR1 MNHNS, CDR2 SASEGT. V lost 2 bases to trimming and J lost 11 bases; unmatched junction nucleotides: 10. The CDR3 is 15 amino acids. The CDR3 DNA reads TGTGCCAGCAGTGAAAGGTCTAGCGGGAGAGGAGGGCAGTATTTT. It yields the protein CASSERSSGRGGQYF.

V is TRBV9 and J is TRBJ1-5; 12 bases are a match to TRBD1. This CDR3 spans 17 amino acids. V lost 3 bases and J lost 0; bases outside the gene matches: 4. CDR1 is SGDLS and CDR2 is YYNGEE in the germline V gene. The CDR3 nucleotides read TGTGCCAGCAGCGCGGGACAGGGGGCCCCTAGCAATCAGCCCCAGCATTTT. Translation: CASSAGQGAPSNQPQHF.

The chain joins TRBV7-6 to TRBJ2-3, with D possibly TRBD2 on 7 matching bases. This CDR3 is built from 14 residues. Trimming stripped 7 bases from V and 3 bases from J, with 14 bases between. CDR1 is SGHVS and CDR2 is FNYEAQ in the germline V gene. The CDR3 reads CASIGGAETDTQYF. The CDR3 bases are TGTGCCAGCATTGGGGGGGCGGAGACAGATACGCAGTATTTT.

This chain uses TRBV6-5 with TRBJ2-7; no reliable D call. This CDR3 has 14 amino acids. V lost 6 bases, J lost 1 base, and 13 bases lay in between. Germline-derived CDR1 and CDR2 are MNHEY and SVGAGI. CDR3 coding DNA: TGTGCCAGCAGGTCCCCGCGCGGTTCCTACGAGCAGTACTTC. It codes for CASRSPRGSYEQYF.

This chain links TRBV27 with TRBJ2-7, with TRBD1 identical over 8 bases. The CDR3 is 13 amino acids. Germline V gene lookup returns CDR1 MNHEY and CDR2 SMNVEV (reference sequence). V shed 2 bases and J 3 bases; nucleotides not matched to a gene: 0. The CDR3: CASSLDRGYEQYF. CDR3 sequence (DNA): TGTGCCAGCAGTTTAGACAGGGGCTACGAGCAGTACTTC.

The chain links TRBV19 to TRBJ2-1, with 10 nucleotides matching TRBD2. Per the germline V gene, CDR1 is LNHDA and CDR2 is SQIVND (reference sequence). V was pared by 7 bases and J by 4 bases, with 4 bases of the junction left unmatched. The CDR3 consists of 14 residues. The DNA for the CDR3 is TGTGCCAGTATTCCGGGACTAGCGTACAATGAGCAGTTCTTC. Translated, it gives CASIPGLAYNEQFF. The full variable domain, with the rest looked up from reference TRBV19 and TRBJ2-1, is DGGITQSPKYLFRKEGQNVTLSCEQNLNHDAMYWYRQDPGQGLRLIYYSQIVNDFQKGDIAEGYSVSREKKESFPLTVTSAQKNPTAFYLCASIPGLAYNEQFFGPGTRLTVL.

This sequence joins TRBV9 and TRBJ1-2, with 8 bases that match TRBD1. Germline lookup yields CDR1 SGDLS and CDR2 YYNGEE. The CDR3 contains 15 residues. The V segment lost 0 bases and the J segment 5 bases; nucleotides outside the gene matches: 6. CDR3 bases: TGTGCCAGCAGCGTAGTCCAGGGGGCGCAATATGGCTACACCTTC. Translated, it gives CASSVVQGAQYGYTF.

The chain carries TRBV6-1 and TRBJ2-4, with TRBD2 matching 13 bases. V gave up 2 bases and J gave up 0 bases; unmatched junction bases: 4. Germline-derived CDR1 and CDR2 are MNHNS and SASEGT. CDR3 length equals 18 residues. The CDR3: CASSERLAGGLAKNIQYF. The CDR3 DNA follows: TGTGCCAGCAGTGAAAGACTAGCGGGAGGCTTAGCCAAAAACATTCAGTACTTC.

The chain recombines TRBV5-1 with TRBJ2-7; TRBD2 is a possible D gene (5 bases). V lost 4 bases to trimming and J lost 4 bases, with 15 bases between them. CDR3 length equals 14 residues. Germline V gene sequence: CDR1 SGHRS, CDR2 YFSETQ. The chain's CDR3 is CASSVDLRLYEQYF. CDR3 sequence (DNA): TGCGCCAGCAGCGTGGACTTAAGACTATACGAGCAGTACTTC.

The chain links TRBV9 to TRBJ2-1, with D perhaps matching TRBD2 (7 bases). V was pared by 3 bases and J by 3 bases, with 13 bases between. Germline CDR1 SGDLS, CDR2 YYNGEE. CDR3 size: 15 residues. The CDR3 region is CASSAEGGHYNEQFF. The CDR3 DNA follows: TGTGCCAGCAGCGCCGAGGGGGGGCACTACAATGAGCAGTTCTTC. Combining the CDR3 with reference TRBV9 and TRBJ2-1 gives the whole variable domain DSGVTQTPKHLITATGQRVTLRCSPRSGDLSVYWYQQSLDQGLQFLIQYYNGEERAKGNILERFSAQQFPDLHSELNLSSLELGDSALYFCASSAEGGHYNEQFFGPGTRLTVL.